The 4 T cell receptor beta chains reported below all come from one sample, sequenced in a study of T-cell memory formation after mild COVID-19. One entry per CDR3 protein results from TCRdb running MiXCR on the 5' RACE reads. This sample has roughly 510,000 distinct CDR3 sequences, with around 16% found just once. Sequencing input: PBMCs or a T cell subset sorted from them (not recorded which). The receptors shown here come from an adult woman who had mild COVID-19 (a few samples of this study predate the infection). Cell type and time point are not known.

The chain has TRBV6-2 or TRBV6-3 and TRBJ2-7; D not resolved. The germline CDR1 and CDR2 sequences are MNHEY and SVGEGT. CDR3 length: 13 residues. Trimming removed 0 bases from V and 5 bases from J, with 8 bases in between. CDR3 region: CASSYSGHDEQYF. CDR3 nucleotide sequence: TGTGCCAGCAGTTACTCTGGGCACGACGAGCAGTACTTC.

This clonotype was counted ten times or more. J is TRBJ1-2 and V is TRBV10-3, with D tentatively TRBD1 (6 bases). In germline, CDR1 is ENHRY, CDR2 SYGVKD. V shed 0 bases and J shed 3 bases, with 14 bases lying between them. The CDR3 spans 16 residues. The CDR3 region is CAISESKAGTHYGYTF. The CDR3 region has the DNA TGTGCCATCAGTGAGTCGAAGGCTGGGACACACTATGGCTACACCTTC.

The chain is built from TRBV9 and TRBJ2-3; 11 positions match TRBD2. The CDR3 covers 16 residues. The germline V gene encodes CDR1 SGDLS and CDR2 YYNGEE. The junction had 5 bases not matched to a gene; V was cut back by 3 bases and J by 2 bases. In nucleotides, the CDR3 is TGTGCCAGCAGCGGTAGCGGGGGGGCCATCACAGATACGCAGTATTTT. This codes for CASSGSGGAITDTQYF.

The V and J genes are TRBV5-5 and TRBJ1-2, with 7 bases that match TRBD1. The germline CDR1 and CDR2 sequences are SGHKS and YYEKEE (reference sequence). Germline trimming cut 4 bases from V and 2 bases from J; bases unmatched to any gene: 8. The CDR3 has 15 amino acids. This CDR3 is CASSTSWGQNYGYTF. CDR3 coding DNA: TGTGCCAGCAGCACGTCGTGGGGACAGAACTATGGCTACACCTTC. The entire variable domain, with the rest obtained from reference TRBV5-5 and TRBJ1-2, is as follows: DAGVTQSPTHLIKTRGQQVTLRCSPISGHKSVSWYQQVLGQGPQFIFQYYEKEERGRGNFPDRFSARQFPNYSSELNVNALLLGDSALYLCASSTSWGQNYGYTFGSGTRLTVV.